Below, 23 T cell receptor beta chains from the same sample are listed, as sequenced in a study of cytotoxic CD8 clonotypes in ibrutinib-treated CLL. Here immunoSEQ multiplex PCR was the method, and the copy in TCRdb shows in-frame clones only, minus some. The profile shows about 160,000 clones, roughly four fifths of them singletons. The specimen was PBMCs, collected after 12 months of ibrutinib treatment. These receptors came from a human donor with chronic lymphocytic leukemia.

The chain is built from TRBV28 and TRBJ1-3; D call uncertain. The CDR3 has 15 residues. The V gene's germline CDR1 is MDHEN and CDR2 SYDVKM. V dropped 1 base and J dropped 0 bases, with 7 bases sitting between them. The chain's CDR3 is CASSLSAFSGNTIYF. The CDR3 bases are TGTGCCAGCAGTTTATCGGCCTTCTCTGGAAACACCATATATTTT. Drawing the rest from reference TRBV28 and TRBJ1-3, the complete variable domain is DVKVTQSSRYLVKRTGEKVFLECVQDMDHENMFWYRQDPGLGLRLIYFSYDVKMKEKGDIPEGYSVSREKKERFSLILESASTNQTSMYLCASSLSAFSGNTIYFGEGSWLTVV.

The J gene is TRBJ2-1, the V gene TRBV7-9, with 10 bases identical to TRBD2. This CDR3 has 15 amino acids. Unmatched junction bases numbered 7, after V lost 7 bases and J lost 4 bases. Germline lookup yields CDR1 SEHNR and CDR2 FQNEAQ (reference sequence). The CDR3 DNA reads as TGTGCCAGCACCCCCGGACTAGCGGCGTACAATGAGCAGTTCTTC. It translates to CASTPGLAAYNEQFF.

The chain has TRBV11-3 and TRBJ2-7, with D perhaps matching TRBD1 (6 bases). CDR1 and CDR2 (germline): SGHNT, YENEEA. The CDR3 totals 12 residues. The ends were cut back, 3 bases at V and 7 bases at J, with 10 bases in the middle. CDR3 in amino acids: CASSFRTDEQYF. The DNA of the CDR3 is TGTGCCAGCAGCTTTCGGACAGATGAGCAGTACTTC.

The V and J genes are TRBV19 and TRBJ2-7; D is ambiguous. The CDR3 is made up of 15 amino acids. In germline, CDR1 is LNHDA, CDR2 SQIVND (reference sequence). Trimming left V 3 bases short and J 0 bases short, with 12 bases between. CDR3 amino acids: CASSIGQSSSYEQYF. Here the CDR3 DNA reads TGTGCCAGTAGTATCGGTCAGTCAAGCTCCTACGAGCAGTACTTC.

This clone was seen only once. The CDR3 reads CASSSYGRAEGAFF. The CDR3 DNA reads TGTGCCAGCAGCTCCTATGGACGGGCTGAGGGAGCTTTCTTT. This chain joins TRBV7-2 and TRBJ1-1, with unresolved D. Germline V gene data show CDR1 as SGHTA and CDR2 as FQGNSA. The V and J ends lost 4 bases and 10 bases respectively, with 19 bases between them. The CDR3 has 14 amino acids.

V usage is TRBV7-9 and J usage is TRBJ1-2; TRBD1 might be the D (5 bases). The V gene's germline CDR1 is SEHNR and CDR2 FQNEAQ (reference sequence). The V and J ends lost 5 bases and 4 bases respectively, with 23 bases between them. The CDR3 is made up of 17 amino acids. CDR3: CASSTPTMGEEGYGYTF. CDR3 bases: TGTGCCAGCAGCACGCCCACGATGGGGGAGGAGGGCTATGGCTACACCTTC.

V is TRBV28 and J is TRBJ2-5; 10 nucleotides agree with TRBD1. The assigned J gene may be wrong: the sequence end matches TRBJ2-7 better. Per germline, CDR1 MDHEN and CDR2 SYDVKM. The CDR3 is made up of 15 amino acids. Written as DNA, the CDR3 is TGTGCCAGCAGTTTAGCCCGGGACAGGGGTAACGAGCAGTACTTC. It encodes CASSLARDRGNEQYF.

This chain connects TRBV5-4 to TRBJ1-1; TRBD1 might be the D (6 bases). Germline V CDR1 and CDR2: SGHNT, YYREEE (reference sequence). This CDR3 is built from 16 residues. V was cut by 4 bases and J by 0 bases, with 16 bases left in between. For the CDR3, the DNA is TGTGCCAGCAGCCGCGAGGCGGGGGCTATGAACACTGAAGCTTTCTTT. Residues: CASSREAGAMNTEAFF.

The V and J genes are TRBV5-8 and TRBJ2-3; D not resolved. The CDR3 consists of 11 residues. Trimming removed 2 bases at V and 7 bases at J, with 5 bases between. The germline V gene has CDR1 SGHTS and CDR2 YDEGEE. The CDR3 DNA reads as TGTGCCAGCAGCTTAGGCAATACGCAGTATTTT. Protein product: CASSLGNTQYF. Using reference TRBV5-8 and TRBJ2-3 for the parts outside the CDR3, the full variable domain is EAGVTQSPTHLIKTRGQQATLRCSPISGHTSVYWYQQALGLGLQFLLWYDEGEERNRGNFPPRFSGRQFPNYSSELNVNALELEDSALYLCASSLGNTQYFGPGTRLTVL.

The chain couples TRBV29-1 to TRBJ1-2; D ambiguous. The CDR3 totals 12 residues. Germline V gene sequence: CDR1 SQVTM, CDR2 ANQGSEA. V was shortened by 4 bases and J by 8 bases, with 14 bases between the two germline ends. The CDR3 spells CSVVQVFGGYTF. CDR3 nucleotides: TGCAGCGTTGTCCAAGTTTTCGGCGGCTACACCTTC.

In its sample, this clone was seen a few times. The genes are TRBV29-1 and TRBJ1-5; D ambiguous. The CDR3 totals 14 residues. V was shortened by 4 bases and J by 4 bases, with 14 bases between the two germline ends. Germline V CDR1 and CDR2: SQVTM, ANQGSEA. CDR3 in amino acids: CSVGESVGNQPQHF. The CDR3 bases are TGCAGCGTTGGGGAGTCCGTCGGGAATCAGCCCCAGCATTTT.

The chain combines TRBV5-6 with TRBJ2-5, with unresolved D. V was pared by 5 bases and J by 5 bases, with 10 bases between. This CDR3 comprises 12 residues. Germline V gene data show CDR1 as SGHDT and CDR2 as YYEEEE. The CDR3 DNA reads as TGTGCCAGCAGGATAGGCCTGGAGACCCAGTACTTC. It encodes CASRIGLETQYF.

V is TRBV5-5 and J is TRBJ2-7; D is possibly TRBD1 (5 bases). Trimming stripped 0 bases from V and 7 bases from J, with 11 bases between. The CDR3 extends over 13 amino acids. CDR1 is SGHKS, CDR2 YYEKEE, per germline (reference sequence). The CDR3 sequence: CASSLGLGREQYF. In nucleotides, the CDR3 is TGTGCCAGCAGCTTGGGGCTGGGGCGAGAGCAGTACTTC.

CDR3 DNA sequence: TGTGCCAGCAGGAGGGGGGGACAGGGGGCCTACAATGAGCAGTTCTTC. Residues: CASRRGGQGAYNEQFF. This chain uses TRBV28 with TRBJ2-1, with 11 nucleotides matching TRBD1. The CDR3 extends over 16 amino acids. Germline CDR1 and CDR2: MDHEN and SYDVKM. V dropped 6 bases and J dropped 2; count of bases not matched to a gene: 6.

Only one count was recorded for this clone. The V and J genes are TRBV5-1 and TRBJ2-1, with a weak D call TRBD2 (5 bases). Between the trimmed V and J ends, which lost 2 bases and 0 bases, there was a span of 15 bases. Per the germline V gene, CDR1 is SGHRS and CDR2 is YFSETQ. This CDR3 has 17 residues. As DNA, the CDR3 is TGCGCCAGCAGCTTCATGCCTCTGGGGAGCTCCTACAATGAGCAGTTCTTC. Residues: CASSFMPLGSSYNEQFF.

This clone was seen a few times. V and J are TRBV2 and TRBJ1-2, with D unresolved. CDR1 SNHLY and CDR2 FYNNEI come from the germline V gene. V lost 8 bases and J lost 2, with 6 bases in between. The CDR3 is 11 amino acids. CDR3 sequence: CASWENYGYTF. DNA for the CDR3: TGTGCCAGCTGGGAGAACTATGGCTACACCTTC.

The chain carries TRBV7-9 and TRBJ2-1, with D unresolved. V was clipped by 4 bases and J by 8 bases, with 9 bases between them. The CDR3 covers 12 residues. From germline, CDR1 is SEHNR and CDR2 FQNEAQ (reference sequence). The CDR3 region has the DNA TGTGCCAGCAGCTATAACGACTATGAGCAGTTCTTC. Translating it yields CASSYNDYEQFF.

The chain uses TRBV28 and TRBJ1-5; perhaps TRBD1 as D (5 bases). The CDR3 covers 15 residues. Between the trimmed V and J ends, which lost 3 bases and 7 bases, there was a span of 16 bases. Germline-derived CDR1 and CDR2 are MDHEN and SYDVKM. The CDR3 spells CASSFSLGQGQPQHF. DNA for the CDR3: TGTGCCAGCAGTTTTAGTTTGGGGCAGGGCCAGCCCCAGCATTTT.

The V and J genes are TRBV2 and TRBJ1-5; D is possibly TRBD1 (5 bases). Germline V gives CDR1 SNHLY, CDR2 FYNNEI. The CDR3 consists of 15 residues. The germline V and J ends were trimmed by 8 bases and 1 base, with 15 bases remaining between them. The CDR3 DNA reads TGTGCCAGCGGACTTCAGGGAGTCAGCAATCAGCCCCAGCATTTT. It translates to CASGLQGVSNQPQHF.

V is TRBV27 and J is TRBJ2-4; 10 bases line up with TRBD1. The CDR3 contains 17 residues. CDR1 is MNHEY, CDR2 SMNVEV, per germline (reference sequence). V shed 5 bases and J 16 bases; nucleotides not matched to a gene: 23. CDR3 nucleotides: TGTGCCAGCAGTCCCTCCCCAGCCGGGACAGGGGTTCGACCTCCCTACTTC. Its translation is CASSPSPAGTGVRPPYF.

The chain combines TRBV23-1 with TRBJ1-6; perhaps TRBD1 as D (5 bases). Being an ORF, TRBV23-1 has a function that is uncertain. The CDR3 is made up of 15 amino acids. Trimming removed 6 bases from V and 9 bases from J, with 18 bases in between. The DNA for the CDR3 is TGCGCCAGCAGCCAAGATCGGACATTTCGTTCACCCCTCCACTTT. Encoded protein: CASSQDRTFRSPLHF.

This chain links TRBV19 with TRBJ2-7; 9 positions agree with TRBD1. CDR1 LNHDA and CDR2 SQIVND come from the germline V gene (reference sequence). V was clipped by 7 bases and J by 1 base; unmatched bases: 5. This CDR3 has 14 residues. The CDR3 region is CASKVDRGSYEQYF. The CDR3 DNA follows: TGTGCCAGTAAAGTCGACAGGGGGTCCTACGAGCAGTACTTC.

The CDR3 sequence: CASLRPGQASNYGYTF. In DNA, the CDR3 is TGTGCCAGTCTGCGACCGGGACAGGCCTCTAACTATGGCTACACCTTC. The chain links TRBV28 to TRBJ1-2; 8 bases map to TRBD1. The V gene end was trimmed by 9 bases and the J gene end by 0 bases; junction bases not matched to a gene: 12. Germline CDR1 and CDR2: MDHEN and SYDVKM. The CDR3 covers 16 residues.